This T cell receptor beta chain was profiled in a study of T cell clonality in common variable immunodeficiency. Study-wide findings and caveats: CVID subjects showed higher TCRbeta clonality than healthy controls. Shared TCRbeta clones were fewer between CVID subjects than controls. Common variable immunodeficiency TCR beta sequences reportedly had fewer deletions and N-nucleotide insertions.

For at least one year, all CVID subjects received replacement immunoglobulin. Losses at the gene ends were 0 bases for V and 2 bases for J; bases not matched to a gene: 4. The CDR3 loop spans 16 amino acids. CDR1 and CDR2 from the germline V gene are MGHRA and YSYEKL. Ten or more counts support this clone. Its cognate antigen is unknown. The read terminates 3 residues before the CDR3 end, so the remaining end is supplied by the germline J gene. Produced via immunoSEQ multiplex PCR; TCRdb's table is partial and in-frame only. The sample contains 40,000 or so clones, none occurring once; about 6.3% lies in the top ten.

The origin of this receptor is a human donor with common variable immunodeficiency. Sequencing used peripheral blood mononuclear cells. This chain uses TRBV4-1 with TRBJ2-5; TRBD1 aligns across 9 bases. CDR3 loop: CASSQDPGTGQETQYF. The covered CDR3 bases are TGCGCCAGCAGCCAAGACCCCGGGACAGGGCAAGAGACC.